These 26 T cell receptor beta chains were sequenced from one sample in a study of tumor-infiltrating lymphocytes in localized non-small cell lung cancer. TCRdb's copy holds only in-frame clones and misses some; the assay was immunoSEQ multiplex PCR. This table holds about 15,000 clones, approximately 70% found once. The sequencing sample was made of lung tumor tissue. These receptors all come from a human donor with non-small cell lung cancer.

This rearrangement joins TRBV7-9 to TRBJ2-2, with D tentatively TRBD1 (5 bases). Trimming left V 5 bases short and J 6 bases short, with 16 bases between. The length of the CDR3 is 15 residues. Germline CDR1 and CDR2: SEHNR and FQNEAQ (reference sequence). CDR3 loop: CASSQRQLAPGELFF. DNA for the CDR3: TGTGCCAGCAGCCAGAGACAGCTGGCCCCCGGGGAGCTGTTTTTT.

This clone is labeled as medium-sized. The chain joins TRBV27 to TRBJ2-7, with D perhaps TRBD1 (6 bases). V was shortened by 4 bases and J by 6 bases, with 16 bases between the two germline ends. In germline, CDR1 is MNHEY, CDR2 SMNVEV (reference sequence). The CDR3 covers 14 residues. This CDR3 is CASSSNRDASEQYF. As DNA, the CDR3 is TGTGCCAGCAGTTCCAACAGGGACGCCTCCGAGCAGTACTTC.

This chain joins TRBV5-1 and TRBJ1-1; weak D call: TRBD1 (6 bases). The germline V gene has CDR1 SGHRS and CDR2 YFSETQ. This CDR3 has 15 amino acids. Trimming pared 0 bases from V and 0 bases from J, leaving 9 bases between. The CDR3 loop reads CASSLAGEMNTEAFF. The CDR3 DNA is TGCGCCAGCAGCTTGGCAGGGGAAATGAACACTGAAGCTTTCTTT.

CDR3 DNA: TGTGCCAGCAGCCTCGCTACCGGGACAGGTTCCTCCTATAATTCACCCCTCCACTTT. It encodes CASSLATGTGSSYNSPLHF. The rearrangement links TRBV7-2 to TRBJ1-6, with 8 bases lining up with TRBD1. V lost 5 bases to trimming and J lost 0 bases; unmatched junction nucleotides: 12. Germline V gene data show CDR1 as SGHTA and CDR2 as FQGNSA. CDR3 length: 19 amino acids. The full variable domain, rest sourced from reference TRBV7-2 and TRBJ1-6, is GAGVSQSPSNKVTEKGKDVELRCDPISGHTALYWYRQSLGQGLEFLIYFQGNSAPDKSGLPSDRFSAERTGGSVSTLTIQRTQQEDSAVYLCASSLATGTGSSYNSPLHFGNGTRLTVT.

The chain employs TRBV7-2 and TRBJ1-5; the D is unclear. V was shortened by 1 base and J by 5 bases, with 9 bases between the two germline ends. Per germline, CDR1 SGHTA and CDR2 FQGNSA. The CDR3 loop spans 14 amino acids. The CDR3 sequence is CASSLVAGYQPQHF. The CDR3 region has the DNA TGTGCCAGCAGCTTAGTAGCGGGGTATCAGCCCCAGCATTTT.

The chain joins TRBV14 to TRBJ1-1, with TRBD1 matching over 12 bases. CDR1 and CDR2 from the germline V gene are SGHDN and FVKESK. The CDR3 covers 16 residues. Trimming at V came to 3 bases and at J to 8 bases, leaving 10 bases not matched to a gene. CDR3 region: CASSQLGQGARGEAFF. CDR3 nucleotide sequence: TGTGCCAGCAGCCAGCTGGGACAGGGGGCGCGCGGGGAAGCTTTCTTT.

This clone appeared a single time. The chain combines TRBV10-1 with TRBJ1-2, with no clear D. CDR1 is WNHNN and CDR2 is SYGVQD in the germline V gene (reference sequence). The CDR3 has 11 residues. The V end lost 3 bases, the J end lost 9 bases, and 8 bases lay between the germline ends. In DNA form, the CDR3 reads TGCGCCAGCAGTGACGGACGCAGCTACACCTTC. Translating it yields CASSDGRSYTF.

The chain couples TRBV7-3 to TRBJ1-1; weak D call: TRBD1 (5 bases). CDR1 and CDR2 from the germline V gene are SGHTA and FQGTGA. Trimming removed 5 bases from V and 2 bases from J, with 9 bases in between. The CDR3 has 13 amino acids. CDR3 loop: CASSTRENTEAFF. DNA of the CDR3: TGTGCCAGCAGCACCAGGGAAAACACTGAAGCTTTCTTT.

The V gene is TRBV5-1, the J gene TRBJ2-4; 10 bases map to TRBD1. Germline-derived CDR1 and CDR2 are SGHRS and YFSETQ. V lost 4 bases to trimming and J lost 9 bases; unmatched junction nucleotides: 4. The CDR3 length is 13 residues. CDR3 protein: CASSLGQGGIQYF. CDR3 sequence (DNA): TGCGCCAGCAGCCTAGGACAGGGGGGCATTCAGTACTTC.

This clone has only a few counts. The V and J genes are TRBV7-2 and TRBJ2-5; 9 bases are a match to TRBD2. Trimming removed 7 bases from V and 5 bases from J; junction bases left unmatched: 8. This CDR3 has 14 amino acids. CDR1 and CDR2 from the germline V gene are SGHTA and FQGNSA. The CDR3 loop reads CASNGRGGWETQYF. CDR3 in DNA: TGTGCCAGCAACGGGCGGGGGGGCTGGGAGACCCAGTACTTC.

The V call is TRBV7-6, the J call TRBJ2-2, with 11 bases matching TRBD2. CDR3 size: 15 residues. Germline V gene lookup returns CDR1 SGHVS and CDR2 FNYEAQ. Trimming cost V 4 bases and J 4 bases; bases outside gene matches: 2. The CDR3 here is CASSSLAGVTGELFF. CDR3 coding DNA: TGTGCCAGCAGCTCACTAGCGGGGGTCACCGGGGAGCTGTTTTTT.

The J gene is TRBJ2-2, the V gene TRBV7-9; possibly TRBD1 or TRBD2 for D (5 bases each). CDR1 is SEHNR, CDR2 FQNEAQ, per germline (reference sequence). The CDR3 spans 14 residues. V dropped 3 bases and J dropped 4 bases, with 9 bases sitting between them. The CDR3 region is CASSFGGGTGELFF. The CDR3 nucleotides read TGTGCCAGCAGCTTTGGGGGTGGCACCGGGGAGCTGTTTTTT.

V gene TRBV29-1 combines with J gene TRBJ2-3; no reliable D call. From germline, CDR1 is SQVTM and CDR2 ANQGSEA. This CDR3 contains 16 residues. V was clipped by 7 bases and J by 0 bases, with 20 bases between them. CDR3 sequence (DNA): TGCAGCGCCAGCTTATTTGGTTGGGCTAGCACAGATACGCAGTATTTT. It is translated as CSASLFGWASTDTQYF.

This clone was seen a few times. V usage is TRBV9 and J usage is TRBJ1-1; D uncertain. V was pared by 4 bases and J by 3 bases, with 13 bases between. Per the germline V gene, CDR1 is SGDLS and CDR2 is YYNGEE. The length of the CDR3 is 14 residues. CDR3 protein: CASSQGSRDTEAFF. The CDR3 coding sequence is TGTGCCAGCAGCCAAGGGAGCCGCGACACTGAAGCTTTCTTT.

This rearrangement joins TRBV4-1 to TRBJ1-4; 9 positions agree with TRBD1. The V and J ends lost 2 bases and 0 bases, in that order; junction bases with no gene match: 10. The CDR3 sequence is 19 residues long. Germline CDR1 is MGHRA and CDR2 is YSYEKL. This CDR3 reads CASSQYSGTGHSTNEKLFF. CDR3 bases: TGCGCCAGCAGCCAATACTCCGGGACAGGGCATTCAACTAATGAAAAACTGTTTTTT.

V is TRBV7-9 and J is TRBJ2-1; 10 bases fit TRBD2. This CDR3 is 16 amino acids long. Germline CDR1 reads SEHNR; CDR2 reads FQNEAQ (reference sequence). Trimming removed 1 base from V and 4 bases from J; junction bases left unmatched: 4. The CDR3 region is CASSLGLAGAYNEQFF. As DNA, the CDR3 is TGTGCCAGCAGCTTAGGGCTAGCGGGGGCTTACAATGAGCAGTTCTTC.

The chain joins TRBV10-3 to TRBJ1-4, with unresolved D. Germline V gives CDR1 ENHRY, CDR2 SYGVKD. The CDR3 covers 12 residues. Trimming stripped 0 bases from V and 7 bases from J, with 3 bases between. CDR3 protein: CAISESIEKLFF. The CDR3 DNA is TGTGCCATCAGTGAGTCTATTGAAAAACTGTTTTTT.

The rearrangement joins TRBV5-6 to TRBJ2-7, with D possibly matching TRBD1 (6 bases). Trimming cost V 0 bases and J 4 bases, with 20 bases left between them. Germline values: CDR1 SGHDT, CDR2 YYEEEE. CDR3 size: 17 residues. As DNA, the CDR3 is TGTGCCAGCAGCTTGGAGACAGGACCCATTTACACTTACGAGCAGTACTTC. Protein product: CASSLETGPIYTYEQYF.

The chain employs TRBV7-9 and TRBJ2-2, with D maybe TRBD2 (7 bases). Trimming took 8 bases from V and 2 from J, leaving 18 bases between them. The CDR3 spans 16 residues. Germline V gene sequence: CDR1 SEHNR, CDR2 FQNEAQ (reference sequence). The CDR3 region has the DNA TGTGCCAGCTCCCGAGGGGGGGGAGTAAACACCGGGGAGCTGTTTTTT. The encoded protein is CASSRGGGVNTGELFF.

The chain couples TRBV27 to TRBJ1-3, with no clear D. The germline gives CDR1 MNHEY, CDR2 SMNVEV (reference sequence). V lost 1 base to trimming and J lost 3 bases, with 16 bases between them. The CDR3 runs 17 residues. The CDR3 sequence is CASSLYGQRAGGNTIYF. DNA of the CDR3: TGTGCCAGCAGTTTATATGGTCAGAGGGCAGGTGGAAACACCATATATTTT.

CDR3 sequence: CASSLGLAGTYEQYF. The CDR3 coding sequence is TGTGCCAGCAGCTTGGGACTAGCGGGTACCTACGAGCAGTACTTC. The rearrangement joins TRBV5-5 to TRBJ2-7; TRBD2 matches 10 bases. V dropped 0 bases and J dropped 2; count of bases not matched to a gene: 2. Germline loops: CDR1 SGHKS, CDR2 YYEKEE (reference sequence). This CDR3 contains 15 residues.

The chain employs TRBV7-9 and TRBJ2-7; D remains ambiguous. Germline V gene lookup returns CDR1 SEHNR and CDR2 FQNEAQ (reference sequence). V shed 5 bases and J shed 6 bases, with 11 bases lying between them. The CDR3 is made up of 12 amino acids. This chain's CDR3 is CASSPHSPEQYF. The DNA of the CDR3 is TGTGCCAGCAGCCCCCACAGTCCCGAGCAGTACTTC.

V usage is TRBV7-3 and J usage is TRBJ2-5; no reliable D call. The CDR3 extends over 17 amino acids. The germline gives CDR1 SGHTA, CDR2 FQGTGA. V lost 5 bases to trimming and J lost 2 bases, with 21 bases between them. CDR3 bases: TGTGCCAGCAGCATCGGCCTTCCCTTTTCGCCGCAAGAGACCCAGTACTTC. Its translation: CASSIGLPFSPQETQYF.

About this clone: As the CDR3 is not closed by the conserved phenylalanine or tryptophan, this likely results from a read error. The chain joins TRBV13 to TRBJ2-7; TRBD1 matches 7 bases. This CDR3 is 16 amino acids long. Germline CDR1 reads PRHDT; CDR2 reads FYEKMQ (reference sequence). J gave up 1 base and V 5 bases, and 11 bases lay outside the gene matches. The chain's CDR3 is CASSQRTGEPSYEQYL. Here the CDR3 DNA reads TGTGCCAGCAGCCAAAGAACAGGGGAGCCGTCCTACGAGCAGTACCTC.

The chain carries TRBV12-2 and TRBJ1-2; the D call in the table, TRBD1, was not verified against the DNA. TRBV12-2 counts as a pseudogene. The CDR3 consists of 13 residues. The CDR3 sequence: CASRHGQGKGYIF. CDR3 coding DNA: TGTGCAAGTCGCCATGGACAGGGGAAGGGCTACATCTTC.

V is TRBV6-5 and J is TRBJ1-1; TRBD1 matches 7 bases. Germline V gene data show CDR1 as MNHEY and CDR2 as SVGAGI. Trimming cost V 2 bases and J 5 bases; bases outside gene matches: 2. There are 13 residues in the CDR3. The CDR3 region is CASSYTTGTEAFF. CDR3 nucleotides: TGTGCCAGCAGTTACACGACAGGGACTGAAGCTTTCTTT.